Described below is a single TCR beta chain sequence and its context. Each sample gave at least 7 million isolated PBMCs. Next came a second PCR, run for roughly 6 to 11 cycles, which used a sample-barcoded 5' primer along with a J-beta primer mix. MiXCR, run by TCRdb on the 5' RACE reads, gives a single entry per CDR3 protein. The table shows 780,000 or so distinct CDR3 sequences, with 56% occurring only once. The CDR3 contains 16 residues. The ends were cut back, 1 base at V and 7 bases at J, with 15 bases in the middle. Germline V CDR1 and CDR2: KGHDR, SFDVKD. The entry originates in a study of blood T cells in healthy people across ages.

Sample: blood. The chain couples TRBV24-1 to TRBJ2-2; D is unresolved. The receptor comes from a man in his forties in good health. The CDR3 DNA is TGTGCCACCAGTGATTTTCGAAGTCAGATGGGCGGGGAGCTGTTTTTT. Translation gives CATSDFRSQMGGELFF.